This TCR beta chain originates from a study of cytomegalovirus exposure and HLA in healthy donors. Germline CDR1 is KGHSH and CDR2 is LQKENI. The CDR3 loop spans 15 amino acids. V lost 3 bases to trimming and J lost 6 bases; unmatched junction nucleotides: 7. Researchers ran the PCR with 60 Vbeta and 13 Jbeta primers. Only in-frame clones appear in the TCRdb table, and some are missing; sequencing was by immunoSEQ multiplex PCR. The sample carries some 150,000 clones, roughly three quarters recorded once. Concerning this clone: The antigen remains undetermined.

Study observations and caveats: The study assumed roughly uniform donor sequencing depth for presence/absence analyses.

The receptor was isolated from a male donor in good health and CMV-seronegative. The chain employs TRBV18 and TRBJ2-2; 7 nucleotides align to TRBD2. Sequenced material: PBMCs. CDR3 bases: TGTGCCAGCTCACCCGGGACTACGTGGGCCGGGGAGCTGTTTTTT. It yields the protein CASSPGTTWAGELFF.